This entry is about one T cell receptor beta chain. The authors reverse transcribed roughly 0.5 to 1 ug RNA with random hexamers. Multiplex immunoSEQ PCR targeted 54 Vbeta and 13 Jbeta TCR beta segments. Each CDR3 protein is one row after TCRdb ran MiXCR on the immunoSEQ multiplex PCR reads. The table shows around 150,000 distinct CDR3 sequences, with over 85% occurring only once. The sample comes from a study of CD8 T cells in Susac syndrome. This sequence originates from a human donor in good health. Sequencing used CD4+ T cells from PBMCs.

The CDR3 region is CSARPQTGGGYTF. In nucleotides, the CDR3 is TGCAGTGCTAGGCCACAGACAGGGGGTGGCTACACCTTC. This chain links TRBV20-1 with TRBJ1-2; 9 bases fit TRBD1. With 3 bases clipped from V and 7 bases from J, the junction kept 6 bases outside the gene matches. This CDR3 is 13 amino acids long. CDR1 is DFQATT and CDR2 is SNEGSKA in the germline V gene (reference sequence).